Listed below are T cell receptor beta chains from one sample, sequenced in a study of T cell repertoires in cytomegalovirus infection. MiXCR, run by TCRdb on the reads, gives a single entry per CDR3 protein. The data contain 150,000 to 200,000 distinct CDR3 sequences, roughly 30% of them singletons. Sequencing was performed on PBMCs. The source of these receptors is a human donor in good health (CMV status not recorded). Some clones in this sample may be carry-over from other donors' samples. The CDR3 runs from the conserved cysteine through the conserved F or W. The size field is filled for only some rows; it gives once, few, many or a size class.

j_gene	abundance	v_gene	CDR3aa
TRBJ2-2	few	TRBV4-1	CASSQTTRAGELFF
TRBJ1-2	many	TRBV4-2	CASSQGGANYGYTF
TRBJ1-1	many	TRBV7-3	CASSSTGQGINKAFF
TRBJ1-5	.	TRBV2	CASSARTGRNSNQPQHF
TRBJ1-5	.	TRBV19	CASSIGADSNQPQHF
TRBJ2-7	many	TRBV29-1	CSVGTGGFYEQYF
TRBJ1-1	.	TRBV10-3	CAISARTGNTEAFF
TRBJ2-3	.	TRBV4-1	CASSLPPGQGEPDTQYF
TRBJ2-3	few	TRBV28	CASTLQGDTQYF
TRBJ1-1	.	TRBV29-1	CSVETLMNTEAFF
TRBJ2-3	.	TRBV19	CASTPGLGRRTDTQYF
TRBJ2-5	few	TRBV20-1	CSAGEGYQETQYF
TRBJ1-3	few	TRBV7-9	CASTTQGTVSGNTIYF
TRBJ2-7	.	TRBV7-2	CASSLGQPPYEQYF
TRBJ2-7	many	TRBV7-8	CASSPRTVYEQYF
TRBJ1-2	.	TRBV11-2	CASSLGQGGGLGYTF
TRBJ2-5	many	TRBV7-2	CASSLAWNRQETQYF
TRBJ2-1	few	TRBV2	CAWRVETARYNEQFF
TRBJ2-7	.	TRBV7-8	CASSLAWGTQGYEQYF
TRBJ2-5	.	TRBV2	CASRTGVKETQYF
TRBJ2-7	.	TRBV2	CASYRGLDEQYF
TRBJ2-7	.	TRBV7-6	CASSLATADSYEQYF
TRBJ2-7	many	TRBV7-8	CASSPQEGGEEVYEQYF
TRBJ2-6	many	TRBV6-5	CASSYSEVAGRDLTF
TRBJ2-2	few	TRBV5-6	CASSPRQGGDTGELFF
TRBJ2-7	many	TRBV7-2	CASSLDWDPYEQYF
TRBJ2-3	.	TRBV3-1	CASSQVGTTDTQYF